This entry lists 25 T cell receptor beta chains sequenced from one sample in a study of T cell responses to AZD1222 COVID-19 vaccine. Assay used: immunoSEQ multiplex PCR; TCRdb lists only in-frame clones, some missing. The data show 90,000 to 130,000 clones, roughly 84% seen once. The source was peripheral blood, collected on day 0 of AZD1222 vaccination. These receptors came from an adult in good health.

This clone has only a few counts. The V and J genes are TRBV27 and TRBJ1-2; D unresolved. This CDR3 is 15 amino acids long. Trimming cost V 0 bases and J 8 bases, with 16 bases left between them. Germline V gene data show CDR1 as MNHEY and CDR2 as SMNVEV (reference sequence). The CDR3 coding sequence is TGTGCCAGCAGTTTATCGGTTGGTGACATGGGAGGCTACACCTTC. Translating gives CASSLSVGDMGGYTF.

J is TRBJ1-1 and V is TRBV19, with TRBD1 matching over 9 bases. Trimming cost V 6 bases and J 1 base; bases outside gene matches: 3. CDR1 is LNHDA and CDR2 is SQIVND in the germline V gene (reference sequence). This CDR3 has 14 amino acids. CDR3 residues: CASSAQGANTEAFF. As DNA, the CDR3 is TGTGCCAGTAGCGCACAGGGGGCGAACACTGAAGCTTTCTTT.

The chain couples TRBV19 to TRBJ1-2; D not certain. Trimming took 4 bases from V and 4 from J, leaving 10 bases between them. The CDR3 has 13 amino acids. The germline V gene has CDR1 LNHDA and CDR2 SQIVND (reference sequence). This CDR3 is CASSNTLGYGYTF. The CDR3 nucleotides are TGTGCCAGTAGTAACACCTTGGGCTATGGCTACACCTTC. Using reference TRBV19 and TRBJ1-2 for the parts outside the CDR3, the full variable domain is DGGITQSPKYLFRKEGQNVTLSCEQNLNHDAMYWYRQDPGQGLRLIYYSQIVNDFQKGDIAEGYSVSREKKESFPLTVTSAQKNPTAFYLCASSNTLGYGYTFGSGTRLTVV.

DNA for the CDR3: TGTGCTAGTGGTTTGTCAGGGACGGGGGAGCAGTACTTC. Translating gives CASGLSGTGEQYF. The chain combines TRBV12-5 with TRBJ2-7, with D perhaps given as TRBD1 or TRBD2 (5 bases each). V lost 2 bases and J 7 bases, leaving 12 bases between the germline ends. The germline V gene encodes CDR1 LGHNT and CDR2 FRNRAP. The CDR3 runs 13 residues.

This clone was detected only a few times. The genes are TRBV4-1 and TRBJ1-6; possibly TRBD1 for D (5 bases). Deletions cut 1 base from V and 7 bases from J, with 8 bases between. From germline, CDR1 is MGHRA and CDR2 YSYEKL. The CDR3 runs to 14 residues. The DNA for the CDR3 is TGCGCCAGCAGCCAAGCGGGGGTAAATTCACCCCTCCACTTT. It encodes CASSQAGVNSPLHF.

The chain employs TRBV9 and TRBJ2-5; 11 bases match TRBD2. The CDR3 sequence is 17 residues long. The germline V gene has CDR1 SGDLS and CDR2 YYNGEE. Trimming took 4 bases from V and 3 from J; bases not matched to a gene: 11. For the CDR3, the DNA is TGTGCCAGCAGCCCAATACCGACTAGCGGGACCAAAGAGACCCAGTACTTC. Translation gives CASSPIPTSGTKETQYF.

This clone was recorded only once. This chain joins TRBV18 and TRBJ2-5, with D hard to call. V was pared by 4 bases and J by 3 bases, with 6 bases between. The CDR3 has 12 amino acids. CDR1 is KGHSH and CDR2 is LQKENI in the germline V gene. The CDR3 spells CASSLREETQYF. DNA for the CDR3: TGTGCCAGCTCACTTCGAGAAGAGACCCAGTACTTC.

This clone has a handful of counts. CDR3 bases: TGCGCCAGCAGCTTGTGGTCAGGGGCGGGCTCAGATACGCAGTATTTT. Its protein product is CASSLWSGAGSDTQYF. The chain links TRBV5-1 to TRBJ2-3; a weak D match, TRBD1 (6 bases). From germline, CDR1 is SGHRS and CDR2 YFSETQ. The CDR3 runs to 16 residues. V was pared by 1 base and J by 4 bases, with 16 bases between. Combining the CDR3 with reference TRBV5-1 and TRBJ2-3 gives the whole variable domain KAGVTQTPRYLIKTRGQQVTLSCSPISGHRSVSWYQQTPGQGLQFLFEYFSETQRNKGNFPGRFSGRQFSNSRSEMNVSTLELGDSALYLCASSLWSGAGSDTQYFGPGTRLTVL.

CDR3 amino acids: CASKGGTPLPEQYF. The CDR3 coding sequence is TGTGCCAGCAAGGGGGGGACTCCTTTACCCGAGCAGTACTTC. The rearrangement links TRBV27 to TRBJ2-7; tentatively, D is TRBD2 (7 bases). Germline lookup yields CDR1 MNHEY and CDR2 SMNVEV (reference sequence). The CDR3 runs to 14 residues. V lost 7 bases and J 6 bases, leaving 19 bases between the germline ends.

The rearrangement joins TRBV15 to TRBJ1-3, with no clear D. CDR3 length equals 17 residues. The germline V gene encodes CDR1 LNHNV and CDR2 YYDKDF (reference sequence). V lost 0 bases and J lost 0, with 12 bases in between. CDR3 sequence (DNA): TGTGCCACCAGCAGAGATATCCCAATGGGCTCTGGAAACACCATATATTTT. This sequence encodes CATSRDIPMGSGNTIYF.

The V call is TRBV4-2, the J call TRBJ2-1; TRBD2 aligns across 9 bases. The germline gives CDR1 LGHNA, CDR2 YNFKEQ. The CDR3 extends over 16 amino acids. V shed 0 bases, J shed 6 bases, and the junction held 6 bases outside the gene matches. This CDR3 reads CASSQDQWRGGNEQFF. CDR3 DNA sequence: TGTGCCAGCAGCCAAGATCAGTGGCGGGGGGGCAATGAGCAGTTCTTC.

The chain employs TRBV9 and TRBJ2-4, with 13 bases fitting TRBD2. Germline values: CDR1 SGDLS, CDR2 YYNGEE. With V trimmed by 7 bases and J by 9 bases, 4 bases remained unmatched. This CDR3 spans 13 amino acids. The CDR3 loop reads CASSRLAGGIQYF. In nucleotides, the CDR3 is TGTGCCAGCTCACGACTAGCGGGAGGCATTCAGTACTTC. Variable domain in full (rest from reference TRBV9 and TRBJ2-4): DSGVTQTPKHLITATGQRVTLRCSPRSGDLSVYWYQQSLDQGLQFLIQYYNGEERAKGNILERFSAQQFPDLHSELNLSSLELGDSALYFCASSRLAGGIQYFGAGTRLSVL.

For the CDR3, the DNA is TGCGCCAGCGGTACAGGCGCTGCCTCGATCTCCTACGAGCAGTACTTC. It codes for CASGTGAASISYEQYF. V and J are TRBV5-1 and TRBJ2-7, with D possibly matching TRBD1 (5 bases). The germline V gene encodes CDR1 SGHRS and CDR2 YFSETQ. The germline V and J ends were trimmed by 7 bases and 0 bases, with 20 bases remaining between them. This CDR3 has 16 residues.

This clone appeared once. This rearrangement joins TRBV28 to TRBJ1-6; D unresolved. The CDR3 runs 17 residues. Per germline, CDR1 MDHEN and CDR2 SYDVKM. V was trimmed by 5 bases and J by 0 bases, leaving 14 bases between them. CDR3 DNA: TGTGCCAGCAGTGGTGGGGATGTGGTCTCCTATAATTCACCCCTCCACTTT. The encoded protein is CASSGGDVVSYNSPLHF.

V and J are TRBV6-5 and TRBJ1-4; D uncertain. Trimming left V 10 bases short and J 4 bases short, with 13 bases between. Germline assignment: CDR1 MNHEY and CDR2 SVGAGI. This CDR3 region has 13 residues. The CDR3 nucleotides are TGTGCCATCCAGGACTCCCTTAATGAAAAACTGTTTTTT. Its protein is CAIQDSLNEKLFF.

This clone was observed once. J is TRBJ2-3 and V is TRBV28; D ambiguous. V lost 2 bases and J lost 4, with 10 bases in between. Per the germline V gene, CDR1 is MDHEN and CDR2 is SYDVKM. This CDR3 contains 14 residues. As DNA, the CDR3 is TGTGCCAGCAGTTTAAGTGGGCTCTCAGATACGCAGTATTTT. Translating it yields CASSLSGLSDTQYF.

Of note for this clone: One end of the junction fails to match germline, which may point to a read error. As DNA, the CDR3 is TGTGCTAGCAGCTTACGACAGGGGAACTCCTACGAGCAGTACTTC. As protein: CASSLRQGNSYEQYF. The gene calls are TRBV7-7 and TRBJ2-7; 8 bases line up with TRBD1. The CDR3 is 15 amino acids. Looked up from germline, CDR1 is SSHAT and CDR2 is FNYEAQ (reference sequence).

The chain links TRBV10-3 to TRBJ2-7; 9 bases fit TRBD1. There are 13 residues in the CDR3. Germline-derived CDR1 and CDR2 are ENHRY and SYGVKD. J lost 5 bases, V lost 5 bases, and 4 bases had no gene match. The CDR3 region is CAISYTGGNEQYF. The CDR3 bases are TGTGCCATCAGTTATACAGGGGGCAACGAGCAGTACTTC.

The CDR3: CASSFRRDQETQYF. The CDR3 DNA follows: TGTGCCAGCTCATTTAGGCGCGATCAAGAGACCCAGTACTTC. The chain is built from TRBV18 and TRBJ2-5; no firm D call. The CDR3 sequence is 14 residues long. V was shortened by 5 bases and J by 2 bases, with 12 bases between the two germline ends. In germline, CDR1 is KGHSH, CDR2 LQKENI.

This rearrangement joins TRBV9 to TRBJ2-3; 11 bases align to TRBD1. The CDR3 totals 19 residues. J was trimmed by 1 base and V by 4 bases; bases with no gene match: 14. Germline V lookup: CDR1 SGDLS, CDR2 YYNGEE. The CDR3 DNA is TGTGCCAGCAGCCAAACTGGGACAGGGGGTATGGACGGCACAGATACGCAGTATTTT. The encoded protein is CASSQTGTGGMDGTDTQYF. The whole variable domain, remainder taken from reference TRBV9 and TRBJ2-3, is DSGVTQTPKHLITATGQRVTLRCSPRSGDLSVYWYQQSLDQGLQFLIQYYNGEERAKGNILERFSAQQFPDLHSELNLSSLELGDSALYFCASSQTGTGGMDGTDTQYFGPGTRLTVL.

The chain employs TRBV6-4 and TRBJ2-3, with 7 positions matching TRBD1. Germline V gene lookup returns CDR1 MRHNA and CDR2 SNTAGT. This CDR3 has 14 amino acids. J lost 2 bases, V lost 3 bases, and 2 bases had no gene match. The CDR3 sequence is CASSEDRDTDTQYF. The CDR3 DNA follows: TGTGCCAGCAGTGAAGACAGGGACACAGATACGCAGTATTTT.

In its sample, this clone was seen once. The chain combines TRBV28 with TRBJ1-1, with D unclear. The CDR3 loop spans 11 amino acids. V dropped 6 bases and J dropped 12 bases, with 14 bases sitting between them. Per the germline V gene, CDR1 is MDHEN and CDR2 is SYDVKM. The CDR3 protein is CASSGSHTPFF. DNA of the CDR3: TGTGCCAGCAGCGGGTCTCACACACCTTTCTTT.

This rearrangement joins TRBV13 to TRBJ1-2; D ambiguous. Trimming cost V 3 bases and J 8 bases, with 10 bases left between them. The CDR3 has 12 residues. From germline, CDR1 is PRHDT and CDR2 FYEKMQ (reference sequence). In DNA, the CDR3 is TGTGCCAGCAGCTTGAGGTGGAGGGGCTACACCTTC. It encodes CASSLRWRGYTF.

V usage is TRBV6-6 and J usage is TRBJ1-6; 8 positions match TRBD1. The CDR3 spans 15 residues. Germline-derived CDR1 and CDR2 are MNHNY and SVGAGI (reference sequence). The V gene end was trimmed by 6 bases and the J gene end by 8 bases; junction bases not matched to a gene: 9. Written as DNA, the CDR3 is TGTGCCAGCAGCCAACCCAGGGGGCGCGATTCACCCCTCCACTTT. Its protein is CASSQPRGRDSPLHF.

The V call is TRBV6-5, the J call TRBJ2-1; weak D call: TRBD2 (6 bases). Trimming left V 5 bases short and J 9 bases short, with 14 bases between. The germline CDR1 and CDR2 sequences are MNHEY and SVGAGI. The CDR3 loop spans 13 amino acids. In DNA, the CDR3 is TGTGCCAGCAGTCCCGGAGGGTCAGGTGAGCAGTTCTTC. Translating gives CASSPGGSGEQFF.